These T cell receptor beta chains were read from a single sample in a study of blood T cell repertoires in COVID-19. Profiled with immunoSEQ multiplex PCR; TCRdb holds only in-frame clones, not every one. This table holds 400,000 to 450,000 clones, approximately 90% found once. The source material was PBMCs or T cells enriched from blood (not recorded which). Source of these receptors: a man aged 25 to 40 who had recovered from COVID-19. CDR3s include the opening cysteine and the closing phenylalanine or tryptophan. Fields, in order: V gene, clone size, D gene, J gene, CDR3 DNA, CDR3 protein. The D gene is left open where the match is weak. Rows may omit the clone size; those that give it use once, few, many or a size class.

TRBV11-1	-	-	TRBJ1-1	TGTGCCAGCAGCTTACAGGGGAACACTGAAGCTTTCTTT	CASSLQGNTEAFF
TRBV18	-	TRBD2	TRBJ2-7	TGTGCCAGCTCACCACTAGCGGGAGAAACCTACGAGCAGTACTTC	CASSPLAGETYEQYF
TRBV24-1	-	-	TRBJ2-1	TGTGCCACAAGAATCCCCGGTAGTAGTGAGCAGTTCTTC	CATRIPGSSEQFF
TRBV5-1	-	TRBD1	TRBJ2-7	TGCGCCAGCAGCTTGAAGACAGGGGCGTTGAACGAGCAGTACTTC	CASSLKTGALNEQYF
TRBV10-2	once	-	TRBJ1-1	TGCGCCAGCAGTGGCTCGGGACGTCCGGGGGGGGCTGAAGCTTTCTTT	CASSGSGRPGGAEAFF
TRBV10-3	once	TRBD2	TRBJ2-3	TGTGCCATCAGTAGCGGGAGTGGGGCAGATACGCAGTATTTT	CAISSGSGADTQYF
TRBV9	-	-	TRBJ1-3	TGTGCCAGCAGCGCGGGACTGATAAGCTCTGGAAACACCATATATTTT	CASSAGLISSGNTIYF
TRBV5-5	-	TRBD1	TRBJ2-7	TGTGCCAGCAGAAAGACAGGGGCCTACGAGCAGTACTTC	CASRKTGAYEQYF
TRBV7-9	-	-	TRBJ1-4	TGTGCCAGCAGCTTAAGGGCAGGGGAAGAAAAACTGTTTTTT	CASSLRAGEEKLFF
TRBV5-1	-	TRBD1	TRBJ2-2	TGCGCCAGCAGCCTCGGACAGGGTTCGGCCGGGGAGCTGTTTTTT	CASSLGQGSAGELFF
TRBV29-1	-	TRBD1	TRBJ1-1	TGCAGCGCCGGGACAGGGGCCATGAACACTGAAGCTTTCTTT	CSAGTGAMNTEAFF
TRBV3-1/TRBV3-2	-	-	TRBJ1-2	TGTGCCATCTATTCGGCGACAGCCCATGGCTACACCTTC	CAIYSATAHGYTF
TRBV30	few	TRBD1	TRBJ1-6	TGTGCCTGGAGGGGCAGGGACAGGAATAATTCACCCCTCCACTTT	CAWRGRDRNNSPLHF
TRBV10-2	-	TRBD2	TRBJ2-5	TGCGCCAGCAGTGAGTTTAGCGGGAGGGCGAGAGAGACCCAGTACTTC	CASSEFSGRARETQYF
TRBV3-1/TRBV3-2	-	-	TRBJ2-7	TGTGCCAGCAGCCAAGACCCCTACTACGAGCAGTACTTC	CASSQDPYYEQYF
TRBV7-2	-	TRBD1	TRBJ1-2	TGTGCCAGCAGCTCTCGGACAGGGACGGATGGCTACACCTTC	CASSSRTGTDGYTF
TRBV3-1/TRBV3-2	-	-	TRBJ1-2	TGTGCCAGCAGCCAAGCTGCAGGGGCGGCTAACTATGGCTACACCTTC	CASSQAAGAANYGYTF
TRBV11-2	-	-	TRBJ1-3	TGTGCCAGCAGTCTTTCTGGAAACACCATATATTTT	CASSLSGNTIYF
TRBV5-5	-	TRBD2	TRBJ2-1	TGTGCCAGCAGCTTGATGGCTAGCGGGAGGCACAATGAGCAGTTCTTC	CASSLMASGRHNEQFF
TRBV18	-	-	TRBJ2-2	TGTGCCAGCTCACCTTTGACAACAACGAACACCGGGGAGCTGTTTTTT	CASSPLTTTNTGELFF
TRBV5-5	-	TRBD2	TRBJ2-3	TGTGCCAGCACCCAGATAGCGGGAGGGGACACAGATACGCAGTATTTT	CASTQIAGGDTDTQYF
TRBV19	-	TRBD1	TRBJ2-3	TGTGCCAGTAGTGGACAGGGTACGGGCACAGATACGCAGTATTTT	CASSGQGTGTDTQYF
TRBV14	-	-	TRBJ2-3	TGTGCCAGCAGCCAAGATTTTAGTGGGGCATATACGCAGTATTTT	CASSQDFSGAYTQYF
TRBV12-3/TRBV12-4	-	TRBD1	TRBJ1-1	TGTGCCAGCAGTAAGACAGGGATCACTGAAGCTTTCTTT	CASSKTGITEAFF
TRBV11-2	-	-	TRBJ2-5	TGTGCCAGCAGCCCTGGCCAGCGGAGAGGGGAGACCCAGTACTTC	CASSPGQRRGETQYF
TRBV6-5	-	-	TRBJ1-1	TGTGCCAGCAGGGAGGACCAAATGAACACTGAAGCTTTCTTT	CASREDQMNTEAFF
TRBV7-6	-	TRBD2	TRBJ2-2	TGTGCCAGCAGCCGATCTACTAGCGGGGGATTCGGGGAGCTGTTTTTT	CASSRSTSGGFGELFF
TRBV23-1	-	TRBD1	TRBJ1-1	TGCGCCAGCAGTCACTGGAGTATAAGGGGACAGGGGAGCTACACTGAAGCTTTCTTT	CASSHWSIRGQGSYTEAFF
TRBV2	once	-	TRBJ1-2	TGTGCCAGCAGCGAGAGGGTCGCCTACTATGGCTACACCTTC	CASSERVAYYGYTF
TRBV6-6	-	TRBD1	TRBJ1-5	TGTGCCAGCAGGGCTACCGGGACAGGGTCTAATCAGCCCCAGCATTTT	CASRATGTGSNQPQHF
TRBV29-1	-	TRBD1	TRBJ1-1	TGCAGCGTTGATCCAGGGGGCACTGAAGCTTTCTTT	CSVDPGGTEAFF
TRBV20-1	-	-	TRBJ2-1	TGCAGTGCTAGTCCTGTTCTAGCGTTCAATGAGCAGTTCTTC	CSASPVLAFNEQFF
TRBV11-2	-	-	TRBJ1-3	TGTGCCAGCAGCTTACAGGGGACGAGAAACACCATATATTTT	CASSLQGTRNTIYF
TRBV7-2	-	TRBD1	TRBJ1-4	TGTGCCAGCAGCTTCTCCAGGGGGGAAAAACTGTTTTTT	CASSFSRGEKLFF
TRBV5-1	-	TRBD1	TRBJ1-4	TGCGCCAGCGCATTGAGGACAGGGGGTTTCGAAAAACTGTTTTTT	CASALRTGGFEKLFF
TRBV2	-	-	TRBJ1-1	TGTGCCAGCAGGACGGACATGAACACTGAAGCTTTCTTT	CASRTDMNTEAFF
TRBV5-8	-	-	TRBJ2-7	TGTGCCAGCAGCTTGTCAGGAACCTACGAGCAGTACTTC	CASSLSGTYEQYF
TRBV5-1	-	TRBD2	TRBJ2-1	TGCGCCAGCAGCAGTAGCGGGAGTCTTCCCAATGAGCAGTTCTTC	CASSSSGSLPNEQFF
TRBV18	-	TRBD1	TRBJ1-4	TGTGCCAGCTCACCAAGGGGGACAGACCCTAATGAAAAACTGTTTTTT	CASSPRGTDPNEKLFF
TRBV30	-	-	TRBJ1-5	TGTGCCTGGAGTGTATCAGGCACTAGCAATCAGCCCCAGCATTTT	CAWSVSGTSNQPQHF